These 14 T cell receptor beta chains were all obtained from the same sample, sequenced in a study of T cells in localized non-small cell lung cancer. Sequenced by immunoSEQ multiplex PCR; TCRdb stores in-frame clones only, minus some. Of approximately 81,000 clones in the sample, around 90% are singletons; the top ten hold around 20%. The sample consisted of peripheral blood, taken before any cancer treatment. The receptors stem from a woman aged 35 to 70 with stage I squamous cell lung carcinoma.

The count of this clone is one. CDR3 sequence (DNA): TGTGCCAGCACCCTAGGGACAGGTAACACCGGGGAGCTGTTTTTT. This codes for CASTLGTGNTGELFF. The chain carries TRBV2 and TRBJ2-2, with 8 bases matching TRBD1. Germline CDR1 and CDR2: SNHLY and FYNNEI. J gave up 2 bases and V 7 bases, and 6 bases lay outside the gene matches. The CDR3 length is 15 residues.

This chain connects TRBV7-3 to TRBJ2-1; 8 bases are shared with TRBD2. CDR1 SGHTA and CDR2 FQGTGA come from the germline V gene. Trimming cost V 2 bases and J 7 bases; bases outside gene matches: 7. The CDR3 loop spans 15 amino acids. CDR3 DNA sequence: TGTGCCAGCAGCTTAGTGGCTAGCGGGCGGAATGAGCAGTTCTTC. It translates to CASSLVASGRNEQFF.

The DNA for the CDR3 is TGTGCCAGCAGCCCCGGATCCCGGGTAGACAATGAGCAGTTCTTC. Residues: CASSPGSRVDNEQFF. The chain employs TRBV5-6 and TRBJ2-1; D is undetermined. Germline V lookup: CDR1 SGHDT, CDR2 YYEEEE. CDR3 length: 15 residues. V lost 4 bases and J 5 bases, leaving 16 bases between the germline ends. Variable domain in full (rest from reference TRBV5-6 and TRBJ2-1): DAGVTQSPTHLIKTRGQQVTLRCSPKSGHDTVSWYQQALGQGPQFIFQYYEEEERQRGNFPDRFSGHQFPNYSSELNVNALLLGDSALYLCASSPGSRVDNEQFFGPGTRLTVL.

The chain joins TRBV2 to TRBJ1-6, with 7 positions matching TRBD1. V lost 5 bases to trimming and J lost 9 bases; unmatched junction nucleotides: 7. CDR1 is SNHLY, CDR2 FYNNEI, per germline. The CDR3 loop spans 14 amino acids. The CDR3 loop is CASSSRGACSPLHF. CDR3 coding DNA: TGTGCCAGCAGTTCCAGGGGGGCGTGTTCACCCCTCCACTTT.

This clone was seen a single time. The V and J genes are TRBV30 and TRBJ1-5; TRBD1 is a possible D gene (5 bases). V shed 4 bases and J shed 6 bases, with 19 bases lying between them. CDR1 GTSNPN and CDR2 SVGIG come from the germline V gene (reference sequence). The CDR3 has 15 residues. CDR3: CAWNNRDPRSQPQHF. The CDR3 nucleotides read TGTGCCTGGAACAACCGGGACCCTCGAAGTCAGCCCCAGCATTTT. Full variable domain (outside the CDR3, taken from reference TRBV30 and TRBJ1-5): SQTIHQWPATLVQPVGSPLSLECTVEGTSNPNLYWYRQAAGRGLQLLFYSVGIGQISSEVPQNLSASRPQDRQFILSSKKLLLSDSGFYLCAWNNRDPRSQPQHFGDGTRLSIL.

The J gene is TRBJ2-1, the V gene TRBV2; TRBD2 matches 7 bases. The germline gives CDR1 SNHLY, CDR2 FYNNEI. This CDR3 contains 12 residues. V was pared by 2 bases and J by 11 bases, with 3 bases of the junction left unmatched. For the CDR3, the DNA is TGTGCCAGCAGTGAATGGGGACTAAAGCAGTTCTTC. It yields the protein CASSEWGLKQFF.

The chain uses TRBV30 and TRBJ2-7; no clear D gene. The CDR3 runs 12 residues. Per germline, CDR1 GTSNPN and CDR2 SVGIG (reference sequence). Trimming took 0 bases from V and 5 from J, leaving 8 bases between them. The CDR3 DNA reads as TGTGCCTGGAGTGTAAATTGGAACGAGCAGTACTTC. Translated: CAWSVNWNEQYF.

The V gene is TRBV7-2, the J gene TRBJ1-5; the D is unclear. The germline V and J ends were trimmed by 0 bases and 4 bases, with 10 bases remaining between them. This CDR3 region has 15 residues. Germline V gives CDR1 SGHTA, CDR2 FQGNSA. The CDR3 region is CASSLASLANQPQHF. CDR3 bases: TGTGCCAGCAGCTTAGCGAGTTTGGCTAATCAGCCCCAGCATTTT.

The genes are TRBV4-2 and TRBJ1-4; D possibly corresponds to TRBD1 (5 bases). The CDR3 length is 17 residues. Trimming took off 2 bases at V and 4 bases at J, with 17 bases between the two ends. The V gene's germline CDR1 is LGHNA and CDR2 YNFKEQ. The CDR3 sequence: CASSQWGTGQGNEKLFF. DNA of the CDR3: TGTGCCAGCAGCCAATGGGGGACGGGCCAGGGTAATGAAAAACTGTTTTTT.

The CDR3 region has the DNA TGTGCCACCGGGGAGAGTCTGAACACTGAAGCTTTCTTT. This codes for CATGESLNTEAFF. The genes are TRBV7-9 and TRBJ1-1, with unresolved D. In germline, CDR1 is SEHNR, CDR2 FQNEAQ (reference sequence). V was shortened by 10 bases and J by 0 bases, with 12 bases between the two germline ends. The CDR3 runs 13 residues.

The chain couples TRBV4-1 to TRBJ1-3; D is undetermined. V lost 3 bases and J 5 bases, leaving 11 bases between the germline ends. Germline assignment: CDR1 MGHRA and CDR2 YSYEKL. This CDR3 is built from 14 residues. The CDR3 bases are TGCGCCAGCAGCCAGGAGGACGGAAGAAACACCATATATTTT. As protein: CASSQEDGRNTIYF.

The chain recombines TRBV10-2 with TRBJ1-6; tentative D call: TRBD1 (5 bases). Germline loops: CDR1 WSHSY, CDR2 SAAADI. The CDR3 totals 13 residues. V was pared by 7 bases and J by 7 bases, with 11 bases between. The CDR3 coding sequence is TGCGCCAGCATGGTCGGGGGGAATTCACCCCTCCACTTT. It codes for CASMVGGNSPLHF.

This clone appeared once. This rearrangement joins TRBV25-1 to TRBJ2-2; 12 nucleotides line up with TRBD1. Germline lookup yields CDR1 MGHDK and CDR2 SYGVNS. This CDR3 spans 16 amino acids. V gave up 5 bases and J gave up 7 bases; unmatched junction bases: 8. The CDR3 is CASSRTGTGGYGELFF. The CDR3, as DNA: TGTGCCAGCAGTCGAACCGGGACAGGGGGCTACGGGGAGCTGTTTTTT. Together with reference TRBV25-1 and TRBJ2-2, the CDR3 gives the full variable domain: EADIYQTPRYLVIGTGKKITLECSQTMGHDKMYWYQQDPGMELHLIHYSYGVNSTEKGDLSSESTVSRIRTEHFPLTLESARPSHTSQYLCASSRTGTGGYGELFFGEGSRLTVL.

This clone was detected only once. This chain uses TRBV5-1 with TRBJ1-1, with 9 bases that match TRBD1. The CDR3 consists of 16 residues. Germline V gene data show CDR1 as SGHRS and CDR2 as YFSETQ. With V trimmed by 0 bases and J by 4 bases, 7 bases remained unmatched. The CDR3 sequence is CASSLVTGTGTTEAFF. The CDR3 coding sequence is TGCGCCAGCAGCTTGGTAACCGGGACAGGGACCACTGAAGCTTTCTTT. The complete variable domain, with remaining parts taken from reference TRBV5-1 and TRBJ1-1, reads KAGVTQTPRYLIKTRGQQVTLSCSPISGHRSVSWYQQTPGQGLQFLFEYFSETQRNKGNFPGRFSGRQFSNSRSEMNVSTLELGDSALYLCASSLVTGTGTTEAFFGQGTRLTVV.